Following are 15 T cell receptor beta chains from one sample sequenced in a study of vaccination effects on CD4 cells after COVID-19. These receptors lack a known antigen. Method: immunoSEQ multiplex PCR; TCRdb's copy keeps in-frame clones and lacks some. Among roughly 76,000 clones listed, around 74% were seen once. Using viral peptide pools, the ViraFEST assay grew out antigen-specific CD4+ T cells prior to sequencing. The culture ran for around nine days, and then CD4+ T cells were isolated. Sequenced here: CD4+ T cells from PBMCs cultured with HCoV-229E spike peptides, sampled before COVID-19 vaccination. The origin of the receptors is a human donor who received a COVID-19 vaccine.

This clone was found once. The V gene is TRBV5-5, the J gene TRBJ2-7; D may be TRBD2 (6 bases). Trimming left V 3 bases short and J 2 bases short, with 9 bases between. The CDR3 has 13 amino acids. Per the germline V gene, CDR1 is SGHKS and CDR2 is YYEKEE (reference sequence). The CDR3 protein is CASSSEGPYEQYV. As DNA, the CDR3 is TGTGCCAGCAGCTCGGAGGGTCCCTACGAGCAGTACGTC.

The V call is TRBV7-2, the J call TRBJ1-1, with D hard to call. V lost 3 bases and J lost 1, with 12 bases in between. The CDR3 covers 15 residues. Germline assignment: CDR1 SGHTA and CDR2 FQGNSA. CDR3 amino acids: CASSFSKSANTEAFF. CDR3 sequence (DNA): TGTGCCAGCAGCTTTAGTAAGTCAGCGAACACTGAAGCTTTCTTT.

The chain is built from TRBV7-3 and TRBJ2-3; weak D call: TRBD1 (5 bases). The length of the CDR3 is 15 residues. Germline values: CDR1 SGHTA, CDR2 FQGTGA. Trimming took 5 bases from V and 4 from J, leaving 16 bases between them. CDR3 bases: TGTGCCAGCAGCCCAGACAGCTCAAGGGCAGATACGCAGTATTTT. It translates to CASSPDSSRADTQYF.

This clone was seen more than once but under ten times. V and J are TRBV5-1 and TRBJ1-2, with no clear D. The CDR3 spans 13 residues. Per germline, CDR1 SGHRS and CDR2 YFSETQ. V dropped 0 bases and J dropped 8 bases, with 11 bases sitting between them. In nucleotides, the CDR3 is TGCGCCAGCAGCTTGGGGGCAGGAGACGGCTACACCTTC. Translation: CASSLGAGDGYTF. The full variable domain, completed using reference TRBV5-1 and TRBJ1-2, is KAGVTQTPRYLIKTRGQQVTLSCSPISGHRSVSWYQQTPGQGLQFLFEYFSETQRNKGNFPGRFSGRQFSNSRSEMNVSTLELGDSALYLCASSLGAGDGYTFGSGTRLTVV.

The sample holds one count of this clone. The chain's CDR3 is CASSLVGGFNQPQHF. In DNA, the CDR3 is TGTGCCAGCAGCTTAGTGGGAGGTTTCAATCAGCCCCAGCATTTT. V gene TRBV7-8 combines with J gene TRBJ1-5; D call uncertain. Looked up from germline, CDR1 is SGHVS and CDR2 is FQNEAQ. Trimming took off 1 base at V and 3 bases at J, with 10 bases between the two ends. CDR3 length equals 15 residues.

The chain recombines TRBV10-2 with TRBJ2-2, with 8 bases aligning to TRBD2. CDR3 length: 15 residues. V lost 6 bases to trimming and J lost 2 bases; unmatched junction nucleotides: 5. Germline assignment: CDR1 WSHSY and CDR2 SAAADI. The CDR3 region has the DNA TGCGCCAGCAGCCGAGCGGGGGCCAACACCGGGGAGCTGTTTTTT. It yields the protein CASSRAGANTGELFF.

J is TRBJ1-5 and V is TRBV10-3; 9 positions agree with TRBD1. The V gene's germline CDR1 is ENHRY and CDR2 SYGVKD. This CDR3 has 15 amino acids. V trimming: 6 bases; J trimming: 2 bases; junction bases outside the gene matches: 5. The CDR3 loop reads CAISTGGLGNQPQHF. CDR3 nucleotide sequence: TGTGCCATCAGCACAGGGGGCCTAGGCAATCAGCCCCAGCATTTT.

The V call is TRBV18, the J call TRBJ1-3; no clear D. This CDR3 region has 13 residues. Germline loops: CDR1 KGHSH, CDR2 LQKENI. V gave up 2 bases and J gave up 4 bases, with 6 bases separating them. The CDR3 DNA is TGTGCCAGCTCACCAGGACTGGGAAACACCATATATTTT. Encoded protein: CASSPGLGNTIYF.

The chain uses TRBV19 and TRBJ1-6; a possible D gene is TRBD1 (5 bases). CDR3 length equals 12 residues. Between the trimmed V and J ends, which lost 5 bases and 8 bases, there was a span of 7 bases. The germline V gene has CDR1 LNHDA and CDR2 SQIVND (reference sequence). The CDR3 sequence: CASSFRDSPLHF. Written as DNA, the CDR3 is TGTGCCAGTAGTTTCAGGGATTCACCCCTCCACTTT.

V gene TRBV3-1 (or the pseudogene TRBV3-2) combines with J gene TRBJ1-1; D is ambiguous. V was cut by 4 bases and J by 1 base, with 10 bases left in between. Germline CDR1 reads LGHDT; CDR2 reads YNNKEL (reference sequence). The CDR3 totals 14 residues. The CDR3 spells CASSPPLTNTEAFF. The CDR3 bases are TGTGCCAGCAGCCCCCCTCTTACGAACACTGAAGCTTTCTTT.

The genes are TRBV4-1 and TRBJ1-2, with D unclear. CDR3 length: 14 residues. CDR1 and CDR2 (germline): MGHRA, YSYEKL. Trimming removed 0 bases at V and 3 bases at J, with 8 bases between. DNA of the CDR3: TGCGCCAGCAGCCAAGAGGGCAGGTACTATGGCTACACCTTC. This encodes CASSQEGRYYGYTF.

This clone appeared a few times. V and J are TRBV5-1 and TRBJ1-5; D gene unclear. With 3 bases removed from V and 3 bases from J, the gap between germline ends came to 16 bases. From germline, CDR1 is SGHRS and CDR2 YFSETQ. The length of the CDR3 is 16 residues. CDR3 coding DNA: TGCGCCAGCAGCTCGGAAGGCAGCTACTTCAATCAGCCCCAGCATTTT. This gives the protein CASSSEGSYFNQPQHF.

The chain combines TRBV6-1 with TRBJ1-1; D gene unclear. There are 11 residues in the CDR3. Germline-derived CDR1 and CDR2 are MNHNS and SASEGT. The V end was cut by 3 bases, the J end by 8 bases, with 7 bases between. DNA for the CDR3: TGTGCCAGCAGTGATCTGCAGGAAGCTTTCTTT. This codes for CASSDLQEAFF.

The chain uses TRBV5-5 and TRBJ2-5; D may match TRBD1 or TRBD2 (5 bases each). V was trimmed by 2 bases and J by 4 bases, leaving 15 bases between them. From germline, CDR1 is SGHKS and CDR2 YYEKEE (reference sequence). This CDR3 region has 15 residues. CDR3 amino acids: CASSFGTPLAETQYF. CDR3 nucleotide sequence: TGTGCCAGCAGCTTCGGGACCCCCCTAGCAGAGACCCAGTACTTC.

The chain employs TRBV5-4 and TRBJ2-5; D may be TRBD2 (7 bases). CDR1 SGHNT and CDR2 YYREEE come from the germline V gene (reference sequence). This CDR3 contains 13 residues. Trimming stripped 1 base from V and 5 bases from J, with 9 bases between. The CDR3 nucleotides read TGTGCCAGCAGCTTGAGGGGGGGGGAGACCCAGTACTTC. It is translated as CASSLRGGETQYF.